This T cell receptor (beta chain) was profiled in a study of blood T cell repertoires in COVID-19. Study at large: Nucleic acid was either cDNA or gDNA, and it came from T cells, B-cell-depleted T cells, or PBMCs.

Methods used by the authors: How many nucleated cells were present was estimated from reference gene primer amplification. Clones were sequenced by immunoSEQ multiplex PCR, and TCRdb holds only the in-frame ones, with some missing. From that table come the V and J calls and clone size; the DNA was used to work out D and trimming. Here the sample spans fewer than 100,000 clones, just under 90% being singletons. This clone was counted between two and nine times. The CDR3 is 15 amino acids. Trimming took 1 base from V and 2 from J; bases not matched to a gene: 6. Germline V gene sequence: CDR1 SGHRS, CDR2 YFSETQ.

What was sequenced was peripheral blood. The chain joins TRBV5-1 to TRBJ2-7, with 7 positions matching TRBD1. The sequence was collected from a human donor in a cohort sampled during active COVID-19. The CDR3 protein is CASSLSGRGTYEQYF. CDR3 DNA sequence: TGCGCCAGCAGCTTGAGCGGCAGGGGGACCTACGAGCAGTACTTC.